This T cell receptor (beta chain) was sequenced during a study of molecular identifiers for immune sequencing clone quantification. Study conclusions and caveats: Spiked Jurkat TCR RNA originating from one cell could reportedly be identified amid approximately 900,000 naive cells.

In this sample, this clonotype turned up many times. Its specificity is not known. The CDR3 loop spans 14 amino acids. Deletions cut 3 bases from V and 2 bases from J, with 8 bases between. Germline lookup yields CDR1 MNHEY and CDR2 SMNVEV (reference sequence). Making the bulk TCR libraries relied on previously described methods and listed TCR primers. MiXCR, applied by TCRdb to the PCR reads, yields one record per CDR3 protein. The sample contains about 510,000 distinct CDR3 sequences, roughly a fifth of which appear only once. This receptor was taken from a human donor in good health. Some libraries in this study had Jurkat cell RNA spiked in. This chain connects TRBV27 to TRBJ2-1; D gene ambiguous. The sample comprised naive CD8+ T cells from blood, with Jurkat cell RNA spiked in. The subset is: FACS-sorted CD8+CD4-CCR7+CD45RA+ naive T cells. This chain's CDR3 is CASSFPGAYNEQFF. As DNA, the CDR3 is TGTGCCAGCAGTTTTCCAGGAGCCTACAATGAGCAGTTCTTC.